Following are 3 T cell receptor beta chains from one sample sequenced in a study of blood T cells in healthy people across ages. A J-beta primer mix and a sample-barcoded 5' primer were used in a second PCR of about 7 to 12 cycles. MiXCR, run by TCRdb on the 5' RACE reads, gives a single entry per CDR3 protein. The sample records 1.8 million or so distinct CDR3 sequences, roughly two fifths being singletons. Sequencing was performed on blood. Every receptor here comes from a human donor in good health.

This clonotype was seen more than once but under ten times. The gene calls are TRBV20-1 and TRBJ2-7, with TRBD2 matching 8 bases. V lost 1 base to trimming and J lost 9 bases; unmatched junction nucleotides: 8. Germline V CDR1 and CDR2: DFQATT, SNEGSKA (reference sequence). The CDR3 is made up of 13 amino acids. The CDR3, as DNA: TGCAGTGCTAGAGTAGCGGGGCTGCAGGGGCAGTACTTC. This translates into CSARVAGLQGQYF.

The chain uses TRBV29-1 and TRBJ1-1, with D possibly being TRBD1 (6 bases). Germline assignment: CDR1 SQVTM and CDR2 ANQGSEA. The CDR3 has 13 residues. Trimming removed 4 bases at V and 4 bases at J, with 13 bases between. The CDR3 nucleotides read TGCAGCGTTGCCGGCAGGGGTATCACTGAAGCTTTCTTT. Protein sequence: CSVAGRGITEAFF.

Many counts were recorded for this clonotype. The chain has TRBV6-4 and TRBJ1-2, with a weak D call TRBD1 (6 bases). From germline, CDR1 is MRHNA and CDR2 SNTAGT. V was trimmed by 2 bases and J by 0 bases, leaving 7 bases between them. The CDR3 totals 14 residues. Here the CDR3 DNA reads TGTGCCAGCAGTGACGGGACAACTAACTATGGCTACACCTTC. It specifies CASSDGTTNYGYTF.